This TCR beta chain originates from a study of shared clonotypes between healthy human individuals. Concerning this clone itself: Its target is not known.

The table came from immunoSEQ multiplex PCR; TCRdb's copy has only in-frame clones and leaves some out. The sample lists about 1 million clones; more than 60% were seen once. The study, taken as a whole, reports: Researchers found naive subsets generally carried larger estimated richness than memory subsets. Clonotypes that were shared across a handful of donors made up approximately 5% of naive CD4 clonotypes.

V dropped 3 bases and J dropped 8; count of bases not matched to a gene: 9. The CDR3 has 14 residues. Per the germline V gene, CDR1 is SGHDT and CDR2 is YYEEEE. The TCR sequence derives from a man aged 18 to 29 in good health. The chain couples TRBV5-6 to TRBJ1-2; TRBD1 matches 8 bases. Sequencing was done on a sample of memory CD4+ T cells sorted from blood. Indicated subset: CD45RA-negative fraction. CDR3 DNA sequence: TGTGCCAGCAGCTGGACAGGGCCGTTAGGGGGCTACACCTTC. Protein product: CASSWTGPLGGYTF.